One sample yielded the 9 T cell receptor beta chains listed below, sequenced in a study of identical twins. TCRdb re-called the 5' RACE reads with MiXCR, one entry per CDR3 protein. The data show around 670,000 distinct CDR3 sequences, around 6% seen once. The sequenced sample consisted of naive T cells sorted from blood. These receptors all come from a man younger than 35 in good health.

This sequence joins TRBV7-2 and TRBJ2-7; 7 bases are shared with TRBD1. From germline, CDR1 is SGHTA and CDR2 FQGNSA. Trimming removed 1 base from V and 1 base from J; junction bases left unmatched: 4. The CDR3 spans 15 residues. The DNA of the CDR3 is TGTGCCAGCAGCTTAGTCACAGGGGAGTCCTACGAGCAGTACTTC. This translates into CASSLVTGESYEQYF.

In its sample, this clonotype was seen a few times. CDR3 amino acids: CASSVSASGSKNIQYF. The CDR3, as DNA: TGTGCCAGCAGCGTTAGCGCGAGCGGCTCCAAAAACATTCAGTACTTC. V and J are TRBV9 and TRBJ2-4; D possibly corresponds to TRBD2 (5 bases). Germline CDR1 is SGDLS and CDR2 is YYNGEE. Trimming took off 2 bases at V and 2 bases at J, with 14 bases between the two ends. CDR3 length equals 16 residues.

This clonotype was observed many times. This chain links TRBV5-1 with TRBJ1-5; no firm D call. Germline V gene data show CDR1 as SGHRS and CDR2 as YFSETQ. CDR3 length equals 14 residues. V lost 0 bases and J lost 5, with 9 bases in between. The CDR3 region is CASSLAGRDQPQHF. CDR3 nucleotides: TGCGCCAGCAGCTTGGCCGGACGGGATCAGCCCCAGCATTTT.

The CDR3 DNA is TGTGCCAGCAGCTTTTTTACAGCGGGGGAGAACACCGGGGAGCTGTTTTTT. Protein: CASSFFTAGENTGELFF. V usage is TRBV7-6 and J usage is TRBJ2-2; TRBD2 matches 8 bases. The CDR3 loop spans 17 amino acids. Germline values: CDR1 SGHVS, CDR2 FNYEAQ. After removal of 3 bases from V and 1 base from J, the junction contained 7 bases not matched to a gene.

As regards this clonotype: A read error may account for a junction end that differs from germline. This rearrangement joins TRBV27 to TRBJ2-5; D may be TRBD1 (6 bases). The germline gives CDR1 MNHEY, CDR2 SMNVEV (reference sequence). There are 15 residues in the CDR3. The chain's CDR3 is CASSISGRGQETQYF. The CDR3 nucleotides read TGTGCCAGCAGTATATCAGGCAGGGGCCAAGAGACCCAGTACTTC.

This clonotype was seen many times. V gene TRBV29-1 combines with J gene TRBJ1-1, with no clear D. Deletions cut 4 bases from V and 0 bases from J, with 6 bases between. Germline CDR1 and CDR2: SQVTM and ANQGSEA. CDR3 length equals 12 residues. CDR3 region: CSVGMMNTEAFF. CDR3 nucleotides: TGCAGCGTTGGAATGATGAACACTGAAGCTTTCTTT.

The table lists this clonotype with many counts. The chain employs TRBV12-3 or TRBV12-4 and TRBJ1-4, with 10 positions matching TRBD1. CDR3 length: 14 amino acids. J gave up 8 bases and V 6 bases, and 6 bases lay outside the gene matches. The CDR3 DNA follows: TGTGCCAGCAGACGGGACAGGGGAGCCGAAAAACTGTTTTTT. Encoded protein: CASRRDRGAEKLFF.

This clonotype appeared many times. The rearrangement uses TRBV5-6 and TRBJ2-1; TRBD2 matches 7 bases. The ends lost 7 bases at V and 5 bases at J; junction bases unmatched: 9. This CDR3 contains 14 residues. Germline V gives CDR1 SGHDT, CDR2 YYEEEE. This chain's CDR3 is CASGGLDPDNEQFF. Written as DNA, the CDR3 is TGTGCCAGCGGCGGACTAGATCCCGACAATGAGCAGTTCTTC.

This clonotype came up a few times. V usage is TRBV14 and J usage is TRBJ2-7; possible D gene TRBD2, 5 bases. Germline CDR1 reads SGHDN; CDR2 reads FVKESK. This CDR3 is 16 amino acids long. Trimming pared 3 bases from V and 0 bases from J, leaving 15 bases between. The DNA for the CDR3 is TGTGCCAGCAGCCAGGACTCGACTATCAGCTCCTACGAGCAGTACTTC. It codes for CASSQDSTISSYEQYF.